The T cell receptor (beta chain) under discussion was sequenced for a study of monozygotic twins with inflammatory bowel disease. No DNA is given; TCRdb re-called the 5' RACE reads and lists each CDR3 protein once. Its table records fewer than 400,000 distinct CDR3 sequences. Germline V gene sequence: CDR1 GTSNPN, CDR2 SVGIG (reference sequence). The CDR3 consists of 16 residues. The rearrangement links TRBV30 to TRBJ2-3; TCRdb designates TRBD2, a call that cannot be tested without DNA. This clonotype originated in a human donor with ulcerative colitis or Crohn's disease, or a healthy co-twin of an affected twin (not recorded which). Sample: blood. CDR3 sequence: CAWSDKWLAATDTQYF.